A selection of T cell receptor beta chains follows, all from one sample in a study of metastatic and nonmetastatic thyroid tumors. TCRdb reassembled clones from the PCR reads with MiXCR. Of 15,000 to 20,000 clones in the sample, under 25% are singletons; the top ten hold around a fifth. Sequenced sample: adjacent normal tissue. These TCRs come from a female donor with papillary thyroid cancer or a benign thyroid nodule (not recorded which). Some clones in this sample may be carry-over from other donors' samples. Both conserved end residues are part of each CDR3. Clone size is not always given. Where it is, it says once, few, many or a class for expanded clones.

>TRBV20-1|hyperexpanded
CSAVRQGELNQPQHF
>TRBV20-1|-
CSALLAGPHNEQFF
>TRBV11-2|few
CASSLSRTSGGGDEQFF
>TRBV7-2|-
CASSPGTGEGSPLHF
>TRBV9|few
CASSDDYTF
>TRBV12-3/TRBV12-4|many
CASSSSADGYTF
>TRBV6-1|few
CASTDGGPLGYTF
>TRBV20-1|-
CSARDPDRPGGYTF
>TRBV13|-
CASSQWTSGSQTDTQYF
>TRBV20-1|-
CSARGRGGRINIQYF
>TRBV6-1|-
CASSESTGSYNEQFF
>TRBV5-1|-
CASSLRTIGDEQFF
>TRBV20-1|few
CSAAPGIDYEQYF
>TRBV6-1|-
CASSRTTGAGNTIYF
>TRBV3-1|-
CVSSQGTGRQPQHF
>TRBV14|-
CASSQEGGRPGNTEAFF
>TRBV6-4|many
CASSDSGSGANVLTF
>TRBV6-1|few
CASSPGPNYGYTF
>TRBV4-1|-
CASSPPGQGIGGTEAFF
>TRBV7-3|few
CASSLRQGIYNEQFF
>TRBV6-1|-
CASSTGYGELFF
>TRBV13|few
CASSLGGRSSYNEQFF
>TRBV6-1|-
CASSYKMNEQFF
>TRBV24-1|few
CATSDPISGSYNEQFF
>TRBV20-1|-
CSARPDPSYEQYF
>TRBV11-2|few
CASSPTYTEAFF
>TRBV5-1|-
CASSPLPGQGYEQCF
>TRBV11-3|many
CASSLGNYNEQFF
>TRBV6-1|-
CASIGPYGYTF
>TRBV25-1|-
CASSEGGDASPLHF
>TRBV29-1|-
CSVPPSGFSNEQFF
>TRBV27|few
CASTKGLAGTWELFF
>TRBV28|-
CASSESRQRSSYEQYF
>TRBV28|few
CASSLLGSEAFF
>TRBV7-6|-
CASSLALGRRFNQPQHF
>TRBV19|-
CASSKANGGPLYEQFF
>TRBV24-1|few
CATSDWTGLDTQYF
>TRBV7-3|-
CASSSLSGRADTQYF
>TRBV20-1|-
CSAPGTSDYNEQFF
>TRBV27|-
CASSLGATGLPYGYTF
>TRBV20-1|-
CSAAVGPHTGELFF
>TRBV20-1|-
CSARGGTGLYEQYF
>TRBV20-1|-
CSARTPRQDQETQYF